Listed here is a single T cell receptor (beta chain). The target antigen is unknown. Upon completion of 10 days in culture, CD4+ T cells were isolated. Neither prior SARS-CoV-2 infection nor positive nucleocapsid antibodies were present in the vaccine recipients. The method was immunoSEQ multiplex PCR; TCRdb's version includes in-frame clones alone and lacks a portion of them. Here the sample spans tens of thousands of clones, 50% to 80% being singletons. The J segment lost 2 bases and the V segment lost 6 bases, leaving 2 bases of the junction unmatched. The CDR3 is made up of 14 amino acids. The V gene's germline CDR1 is MDHEN and CDR2 SYDVKM. The record originates from a study of vaccination effects on CD4 cells after COVID-19. Study results and caveats: Clonal contraction was marked in infection- and vaccine-induced clones late after vaccination.

The specimen comprised CD4+ T cells from PBMCs cultured without peptide, sampled before COVID-19 vaccination. The sequence was obtained from a human donor who received a COVID-19 vaccine. The chain is built from TRBV28 and TRBJ2-3; TRBD1 matches 10 bases. This chain's CDR3 is CASSRQGATDTQYF. Written as DNA, the CDR3 is TGTGCCAGCAGCAGACAGGGGGCCACAGATACGCAGTATTTT.